The 28 T cell receptor beta chains below come from one sample, sequenced in a study of blood T cell repertoires in COVID-19. Assay: immunoSEQ multiplex PCR; the TCRdb copy retains only in-frame clones and omits some. The sample lists hundreds of thousands of clones; 70% to 85% were seen once. Input material: peripheral blood. These receptors were taken from a woman aged 80 or over with acute or convalescent COVID-19.

This clone was observed once. The V gene is TRBV12-3 or TRBV12-4, the J gene TRBJ1-1, with unresolved D. The V end lost 6 bases, the J end lost 8 bases, and 13 bases lay between the germline ends. The CDR3 is 12 amino acids. This CDR3 is CASSPNSGEAFF. The CDR3 DNA reads TGTGCCAGCAGCCCTAACAGTGGAGAAGCTTTCTTT.

The V and J genes are TRBV6-5 and TRBJ2-7; D might be TRBD1 (6 bases). The V end was cut by 4 bases, the J end by 2 bases, with 12 bases between. The CDR3 consists of 14 residues. The germline CDR1 and CDR2 sequences are MNHEY and SVGAGI. The CDR3 sequence: CASSSQAGAYEQYF. CDR3 nucleotide sequence: TGTGCCAGCAGTTCCCAGGCAGGGGCCTACGAGCAGTACTTC.

This clone was picked up a small number of times. This chain connects TRBV2 to TRBJ1-2; TRBD1 aligns across 9 bases. The V gene's germline CDR1 is SNHLY and CDR2 FYNNEI. Trimming at V came to 2 bases and at J to 6 bases, leaving 7 bases not matched to a gene. The CDR3 spans 15 residues. The CDR3 DNA is TGTGCCAGCAGTGAATTGACAGGGGGGGGAGATGGCTACACCTTC. As protein: CASSELTGGGDGYTF.

The chain combines TRBV3-1 (or the pseudogene TRBV3-2) with TRBJ1-3; TRBD1 matches 7 bases. Germline assignment: CDR1 LGHDT and CDR2 YNNKEL (reference sequence). After removal of 3 bases from V and 0 bases from J, the junction contained 11 bases not matched to a gene. The CDR3 runs 18 residues. The CDR3 coding sequence is TGTGCCAGCAGCCAGAGGAGCTTCGGGACAGTCTCTGGAAACACCATATATTTT. Translation gives CASSQRSFGTVSGNTIYF.

This chain links TRBV6-1 with TRBJ2-7, with D perhaps matching TRBD2 (6 bases). The CDR3 totals 14 residues. With 2 bases removed from V and 6 bases from J, the gap between germline ends came to 14 bases. From germline, CDR1 is MNHNS and CDR2 SASEGT. CDR3 residues: CASSEWGLRSEQYF. The CDR3 DNA reads as TGTGCCAGCAGTGAATGGGGACTGCGGTCCGAGCAGTACTTC.

This clone appeared once. The rearrangement uses TRBV28 and TRBJ2-7; 10 bases match TRBD2. Losses at the gene ends were 1 base for V and 3 bases for J; bases not matched to a gene: 3. The CDR3 sequence is 15 residues long. Per germline, CDR1 MDHEN and CDR2 SYDVKM. The CDR3 reads CASSLSSGGLYEQYF. Here the CDR3 DNA reads TGTGCCAGCAGTTTATCTAGCGGGGGACTCTACGAGCAGTACTTC. Filled out from reference TRBV28 and TRBJ2-7, the complete variable domain reads DVKVTQSSRYLVKRTGEKVFLECVQDMDHENMFWYRQDPGLGLRLIYFSYDVKMKEKGDIPEGYSVSREKKERFSLILESASTNQTSMYLCASSLSSGGLYEQYFGPGTRLTVT.

This chain joins TRBV19 and TRBJ2-5; possible D gene TRBD2, 6 bases. V lost 4 bases and J lost 1, with 13 bases in between. The CDR3 has 15 residues. CDR1 is LNHDA, CDR2 SQIVND, per germline (reference sequence). Written as DNA, the CDR3 is TGTGCCAGTAGTACGAATATAGCGGTCCAAGAGACCCAGTACTTC. It specifies CASSTNIAVQETQYF.

This clone was seen just once. The chain is built from TRBV2 and TRBJ2-5; tentative D call: TRBD2 (6 bases). Trimming took off 6 bases at V and 1 base at J, with 12 bases between the two ends. From germline, CDR1 is SNHLY and CDR2 FYNNEI. This CDR3 spans 14 amino acids. In DNA, the CDR3 is TGTGCCAGCAGGGGACTCGAAACCCAAGAGACCCAGTACTTC. It translates to CASRGLETQETQYF.

The V call is TRBV10-3, the J call TRBJ2-7, with 8 nucleotides matching TRBD2. Germline CDR1 ENHRY, CDR2 SYGVKD. J was trimmed by 4 bases and V by 2 bases; bases with no gene match: 4. This CDR3 spans 14 amino acids. CDR3 region: CAISESGSRYEQYF. The CDR3 region has the DNA TGTGCCATCAGTGAGAGCGGGAGTAGGTACGAGCAGTACTTC.

The chain recombines TRBV28 with TRBJ2-1; 8 bases align to TRBD2. This CDR3 has 13 amino acids. Germline V lookup: CDR1 MDHEN, CDR2 SYDVKM. V dropped 4 bases and J dropped 6; count of bases not matched to a gene: 2. CDR3 sequence: CASSYAGGNEQFF. CDR3 in DNA: TGTGCCAGCAGTTACGCGGGAGGCAATGAGCAGTTCTTC.

This clone was found once. The genes are TRBV27 and TRBJ1-4; D remains ambiguous. The CDR3 totals 13 residues. From germline, CDR1 is MNHEY and CDR2 SMNVEV (reference sequence). V was trimmed by 4 bases and J by 1 base, leaving 4 bases between them. CDR3 sequence: CASSYRTNEKLFF. The CDR3 nucleotides are TGTGCCAGCAGTTACAGAACTAATGAAAAACTGTTTTTT.

This clone was counted once. This chain joins TRBV3-1 (or the pseudogene TRBV3-2) and TRBJ1-6; 8 bases agree with TRBD1. The CDR3 totals 19 residues. V lost 4 bases and J lost 6; bases outside the gene matches: 17. Germline V gives CDR1 LGHDT, CDR2 YNNKEL (reference sequence). The CDR3 region has the DNA TGTGCCAGCAGCCGGGAACAGGGGGGTATTAGGTTGGGTAATTCACCCCTCCACTTT. Amino acids: CASSREQGGIRLGNSPLHF.

V and J are TRBV27 and TRBJ2-7; 9 bases fit TRBD2. Germline CDR1 reads MNHEY; CDR2 reads SMNVEV (reference sequence). Trimming removed 7 bases from V and 6 bases from J; junction bases left unmatched: 10. CDR3 length equals 14 residues. The CDR3 sequence: CASNRGGGAFEQYF. The CDR3 nucleotides read TGTGCCAGCAACCGGGGCGGGGGGGCTTTCGAGCAGTACTTC.

V gene TRBV4-2 combines with J gene TRBJ1-1; no firm D call. Trimming took off 0 bases at V and 8 bases at J, with 19 bases between the two ends. Germline CDR1 and CDR2: LGHNA and YNFKEQ. The CDR3 length is 16 residues. Here the CDR3 DNA reads TGTGCCAGCAGCCAAGAAAGTCTGACGGGCGGGTCCGAAGCTTTCTTT. Translating gives CASSQESLTGGSEAFF.

V is TRBV28 and J is TRBJ1-2, with 9 bases fitting TRBD1. The germline gives CDR1 MDHEN, CDR2 SYDVKM. The V segment lost 5 bases and the J segment 8 bases; nucleotides outside the gene matches: 6. The CDR3 sequence is 13 residues long. CDR3 residues: CASSRDRAGGYTF. In DNA form, the CDR3 reads TGTGCCAGCAGTCGGGACAGGGCAGGGGGCTACACCTTC.

The chain combines TRBV19 with TRBJ2-4; TRBD1 is a possible D gene (6 bases). In germline, CDR1 is LNHDA, CDR2 SQIVND (reference sequence). The CDR3 runs 15 residues. With 3 bases removed from V and 0 bases from J, the gap between germline ends came to 9 bases. The CDR3 DNA is TGTGCCAGTAGTATGGGGGCAATAGCCAAAAACATTCAGTACTTC. Its translation is CASSMGAIAKNIQYF.

The chain has TRBV18 and TRBJ1-1; 7 bases map to TRBD1. V lost 0 bases to trimming and J lost 4 bases; unmatched junction nucleotides: 2. The CDR3 loop spans 14 amino acids. In germline, CDR1 is KGHSH, CDR2 LQKENI. This CDR3 is CASSPPGTATEAFF. As DNA, the CDR3 is TGTGCCAGCTCACCACCGGGGACAGCCACTGAAGCTTTCTTT.

This clone was seen a few times. The chain uses TRBV12-5 and TRBJ2-5, with D unclear. The CDR3 has 11 residues. The ends were cut back, 1 base at V and 6 bases at J, with 3 bases in the middle. Germline CDR1 is LGHNT and CDR2 is FRNRAP. CDR3 DNA: TGTGCTAGTGGTTTGGCTCAGACCCAGTACTTC. It codes for CASGLAQTQYF.

The V gene is TRBV19, the J gene TRBJ2-3; tentative D call: TRBD1 (6 bases). The V end lost 5 bases, the J end lost 0 bases, and 12 bases lay between the germline ends. CDR3 length equals 15 residues. From germline, CDR1 is LNHDA and CDR2 SQIVND (reference sequence). CDR3 DNA sequence: TGTGCCAGTAGTCTCGGGACAACTAGCACAGATACGCAGTATTTT. Amino acids: CASSLGTTSTDTQYF.

The V gene is TRBV3-1 (or the pseudogene TRBV3-2), the J gene TRBJ2-5, with TRBD1 matching 7 bases. The CDR3 runs 13 residues. The junction had 9 bases not matched to a gene; V was cut back by 9 bases and J by 5 bases. The germline CDR1 and CDR2 sequences are LGHDT and YNNKEL (reference sequence). In DNA, the CDR3 is TGTGCCAGTAAAGTTGGGACAGTGGAGACCCAGTACTTC. Its protein is CASKVGTVETQYF.

The chain combines TRBV19 with TRBJ1-5; TRBD1 agrees at 7 bases. J lost 6 bases, V lost 6 bases, and 5 bases had no gene match. This CDR3 comprises 13 residues. Germline V CDR1 and CDR2: LNHDA, SQIVND (reference sequence). The CDR3: CASRDRVVQPQHF. In DNA form, the CDR3 reads TGTGCCAGTAGAGACAGGGTGGTTCAGCCCCAGCATTTT.

This chain links TRBV5-1 with TRBJ2-1; a weak D match, TRBD2 (6 bases). With 0 bases removed from V and 8 bases from J, the gap between germline ends came to 15 bases. This CDR3 comprises 15 residues. Germline V CDR1 and CDR2: SGHRS, YFSETQ. CDR3 bases: TGCGCCAGCAGCTTGGCTGTCGGGAGCTTGTATGAGCAGTTCTTC. Encoded protein: CASSLAVGSLYEQFF.

DNA for the CDR3: TGTGCCAGCAGCTTGGGGGGACAGCCCTATGGCTACACCTTC. Protein sequence: CASSLGGQPYGYTF. The rearrangement uses TRBV5-5 and TRBJ1-2; TRBD1 aligns across 7 bases. Per the germline V gene, CDR1 is SGHKS and CDR2 is YYEKEE (reference sequence). With V trimmed by 0 bases and J by 4 bases, 3 bases remained unmatched. This CDR3 has 14 amino acids.

The chain joins TRBV12-3 or TRBV12-4 to TRBJ2-3; no clear D gene. This CDR3 has 12 residues. V was clipped by 5 bases and J by 0 bases, with 3 bases between them. CDR3 bases: TGTGCCAGCAGTCGTAGCACAGATACGCAGTATTTT. Encoded protein: CASSRSTDTQYF.

The chain is built from TRBV7-9 and TRBJ1-1; TRBD1 is a possible D gene (6 bases). CDR3 length: 15 amino acids. The germline CDR1 and CDR2 sequences are SEHNR and FQNEAQ (reference sequence). The V end was cut by 3 bases, the J end by 3 bases, with 14 bases between. As DNA, the CDR3 is TGTGCCAGCAGCTTCCGGACAGCTGGAGACACTGAAGCTTTCTTT. Encoded protein: CASSFRTAGDTEAFF.

The chain has TRBV7-6 and TRBJ2-4, with D perhaps assigned TRBD1 or TRBD2 (6 bases each). The CDR3 has 16 amino acids. Per the germline V gene, CDR1 is SGHVS and CDR2 is FNYEAQ. V lost 5 bases to trimming and J lost 6 bases, with 20 bases between them. The CDR3 loop reads CASSLGGQGLGNIQYF. The CDR3 DNA reads as TGTGCCAGCAGCCTAGGGGGGCAGGGGCTGGGAAACATTCAGTACTTC.

The chain is built from TRBV5-8 and TRBJ2-7; D not certain. CDR1 SGHTS and CDR2 YDEGEE come from the germline V gene. The V end lost 0 bases, the J end lost 3 bases, and 10 bases lay between the germline ends. The CDR3 is 14 residues long. The DNA for the CDR3 is TGTGCCAGCAGCTTGGGTTACAAGAACTACGAGCAGTACTTC. Translating it yields CASSLGYKNYEQYF.

The chain recombines TRBV28 with TRBJ1-5, with D possibly matching TRBD1 (5 bases). Per germline, CDR1 MDHEN and CDR2 SYDVKM. The CDR3 is made up of 15 amino acids. Trimming cost V 3 bases and J 2 bases, with 11 bases left between them. The CDR3 reads CASSFPGHGNQPQHF. The CDR3 nucleotides read TGTGCCAGCAGTTTCCCCGGACACGGCAATCAGCCCCAGCATTTT.